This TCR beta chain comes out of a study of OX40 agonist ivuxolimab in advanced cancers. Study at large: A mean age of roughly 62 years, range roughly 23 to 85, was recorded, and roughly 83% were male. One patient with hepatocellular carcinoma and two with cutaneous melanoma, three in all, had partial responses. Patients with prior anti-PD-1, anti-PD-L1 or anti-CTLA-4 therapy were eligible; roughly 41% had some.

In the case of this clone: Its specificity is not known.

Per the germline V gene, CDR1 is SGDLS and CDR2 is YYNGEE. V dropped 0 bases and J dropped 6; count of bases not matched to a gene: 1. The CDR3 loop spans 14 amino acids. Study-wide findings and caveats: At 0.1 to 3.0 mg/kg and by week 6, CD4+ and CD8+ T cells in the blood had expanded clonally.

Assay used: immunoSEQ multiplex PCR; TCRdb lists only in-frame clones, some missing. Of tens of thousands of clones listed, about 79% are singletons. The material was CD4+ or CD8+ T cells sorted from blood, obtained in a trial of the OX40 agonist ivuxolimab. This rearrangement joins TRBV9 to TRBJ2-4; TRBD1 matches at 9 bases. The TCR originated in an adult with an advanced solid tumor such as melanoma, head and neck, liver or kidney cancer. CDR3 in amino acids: CASSVGTGANIQYF. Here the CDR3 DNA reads TGTGCCAGCAGCGTAGGGACAGGGGCAAACATTCAGTACTTC.